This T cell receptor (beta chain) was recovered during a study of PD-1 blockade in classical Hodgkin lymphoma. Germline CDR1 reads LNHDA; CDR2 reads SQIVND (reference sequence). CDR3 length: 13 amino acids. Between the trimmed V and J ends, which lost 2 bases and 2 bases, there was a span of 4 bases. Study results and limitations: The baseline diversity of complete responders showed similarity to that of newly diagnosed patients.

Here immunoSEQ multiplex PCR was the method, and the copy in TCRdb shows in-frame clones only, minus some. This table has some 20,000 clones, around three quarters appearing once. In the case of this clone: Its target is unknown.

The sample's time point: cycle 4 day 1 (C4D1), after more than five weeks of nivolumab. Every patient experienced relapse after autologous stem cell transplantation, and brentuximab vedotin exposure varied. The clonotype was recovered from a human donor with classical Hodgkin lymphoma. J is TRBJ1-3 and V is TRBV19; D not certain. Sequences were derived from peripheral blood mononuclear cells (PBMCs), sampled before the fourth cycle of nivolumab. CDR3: CASSIRTGNTIYF. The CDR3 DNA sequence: TGTGCCAGTAGTATACGGACTGGAAACACCATATATTTT. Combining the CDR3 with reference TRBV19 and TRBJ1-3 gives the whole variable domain DGGITQSPKYLFRKEGQNVTLSCEQNLNHDAMYWYRQDPGQGLRLIYYSQIVNDFQKGDIAEGYSVSREKKESFPLTVTSAQKNPTAFYLCASSIRTGNTIYFGEGSWLTVV.